A selection of T cell receptor beta chains follows, all from one sample in a study of cytomegalovirus exposure and HLA in healthy donors. Measured with immunoSEQ multiplex PCR; TCRdb has only the in-frame clones, and not every one. The sample contains roughly 150,000 clones, 75% of which appear only once. Sequenced material: PBMCs. These receptors all stem from a man aged 30-40 years in good health and CMV-seronegative. Each CDR3 is given with its conserved first and last residue. Fields, in order: clone size, CDR3 length, V gene, J gene, D gene, CDR3 DNA, CDR3 protein. The D gene is left open where the match is weak. Rows may omit the clone size; those that give it use once, few, many or a size class.

-	13	TRBV29-1	TRBJ2-3	-	TGCAGCGTTGCAGGGGTTAGCACAGATACGCAGTATTTT	CSVAGVSTDTQYF
-	16	TRBV9	TRBJ2-1	TRBD2	TGTGCCAGCAGCCCGAGAGCGGGACCTACCTACAATGAGCAGTTCTTC	CASSPRAGPTYNEQFF
-	14	TRBV2	TRBJ2-6	-	TGTGCCAGCAGATCGGTATCAGGGGCCAACGGCCTGACTTTC	CASRSVSGANGLTF
-	16	TRBV9	TRBJ2-7	TRBD2	TGTGCCAGCAGCGAGGGACTAGCGGGAGGGTGGTACGAGCAGTACTTC	CASSEGLAGGWYEQYF
once	16	TRBV4-1	TRBJ2-7	TRBD2	TGCGCCAGCACCCCTGGGCGCGGGGGGCACTCCTACGAGCAGTACTTC	CASTPGRGGHSYEQYF
few	13	TRBV5-1	TRBJ1-1	-	TGCGCCAGCAGCTTGGAGAGAAACACTGAAGCTTTCTTT	CASSLERNTEAFF
-	14	TRBV28	TRBJ2-5	-	TGTGCCAGCAGCCTCACAGGCCCTCAAGAGACCCAGTACTTC	CASSLTGPQETQYF
once	16	TRBV15	TRBJ2-5	TRBD2	TGTGCCACCAGCTTAGGGACTAGCGGGGCCCAAGAGACCCAGTACTTC	CATSLGTSGAQETQYF
few	19	TRBV28	TRBJ1-6	TRBD1	TGTGCCAGCAGCCATTCCCTGGACAGGCTGAGCTCCTATAATTCACCCCTCCACTTT	CASSHSLDRLSSYNSPLHF
-	15	TRBV5-1	TRBJ2-1	TRBD1	TGCGCCAGCAGCTTTGCCGGGACAGGGGGCGATGAGCAGTTCTTC	CASSFAGTGGDEQFF
-	16	TRBV4-1	TRBJ1-5	-	TGCGCCAGCAGCCAAGCGGACAGCGAGGGCAATCAGCCCCAGCATTTT	CASSQADSEGNQPQHF
-	15	TRBV4-2	TRBJ2-3	TRBD2	TGTGCCAGCAGCCACGCGGGCGGGGGGGCAGATACGCAGTATTTT	CASSHAGGGADTQYF
-	14	TRBV9	TRBJ1-1	TRBD1	TGTGCCAGCAGCCCCCGGGACAGCTACACTGAAGCTTTCTTT	CASSPRDSYTEAFF
once	15	TRBV7-8	TRBJ2-7	TRBD2	TGTGCCAGCAGCCTTAGCGGGGCTCTCTCCTACGAGCAGTACTTC	CASSLSGALSYEQYF
few	15	TRBV7-7	TRBJ2-5	TRBD2	TGTGCTAGCAGCTTGGGGACGGGGGGCCAAGAGACCCAGTACTTC	CASSLGTGGQETQYF
-	12	TRBV29-1	TRBJ2-7	-	TGCAGCGTGGGAGTCACCTCCTACGAGCAGTACTTC	CSVGVTSYEQYF
-	15	TRBV27	TRBJ1-1	-	TGTGCCAGCAGCCCAGGGACTCAAACCAACACTGAAGCTTTCTTT	CASSPGTQTNTEAFF
-	15	TRBV18	TRBJ1-1	-	TGTGCCAGCTCACCATCCAATCAACCAGGGGCTGAAGCTTTCTTT	CASSPSNQPGAEAFF
-	16	TRBV4-2	TRBJ1-3	-	TGTGCCAGCAGCCAAGTGAGGGACATCTCTGGAAACACCATATATTTT	CASSQVRDISGNTIYF
-	13	TRBV5-8	TRBJ2-7	-	TGTGCCAGCAGCTTCGACAGGACCCACGAGCAGTACTTC	CASSFDRTHEQYF
-	16	TRBV27	TRBJ2-5	TRBD2	TGTGCCAGCAGTTTAAACCCTCGAAGGGAGGGAGAGACCCAGTACTTC	CASSLNPRREGETQYF
-	15	TRBV5-6	TRBJ2-3	TRBD2	TGTGCCAGCAGCTTGCCGGGGGGGGTCACAGATACGCAGTATTTT	CASSLPGGVTDTQYF
-	15	TRBV7-8	TRBJ2-1	-	TGTGCCAGCTCCACATTCCGGGACAACGGGAATGAGCAGTTCTTC	CASSTFRDNGNEQFF
-	16	TRBV30	TRBJ1-2	TRBD1	TGTGCCCGGAAAGTAATAGACAGGGGGCAGAGCTATGGCTACACCTTC	CARKVIDRGQSYGYTF
-	14	TRBV7-2	TRBJ1-5	TRBD1	TGTGCCAGCAGCTTAAGGGGACAGGCGTCGCCCCAGCATTTT	CASSLRGQASPQHF
-	12	TRBV11-3	TRBJ2-1	-	TGTGCCAGCAGCTTACGGGACAAAGAGCAGTTCTTC	CASSLRDKEQFF
once	18	TRBV28	TRBJ2-3	-	TGTGCCAGCAGCTCCCTTCTACAGGGCCTTGAACGCACAGATACGCAGTATTTT	CASSSLLQGLERTDTQYF
-	12	TRBV4-1	TRBJ2-7	TRBD1	TGCGCCAGCAGCCTCGACAGGGACGAGCAGTACTTC	CASSLDRDEQYF